This T cell receptor (beta chain) was identified during a study of T-cell reconstitution after alpha-beta-depleted transplantation in children. Trimming cost V 6 bases and J 6 bases; bases outside gene matches: 6. The CDR3 consists of 13 residues. Using unique molecular identifiers, the investigators prepared the TCRbeta library. TCRdb passed the PCR reads through MiXCR, listing each CDR3 protein once. There are about 980,000 distinct CDR3 sequences in the sample; about 26% occur only once, and roughly 30% lies in the top ten. This chain links TRBV12-3 or TRBV12-4 with TRBJ1-1, with 8 bases lining up with TRBD1. The material sequenced was PBMCs, mostly from graft donor cells, taken 360 days after TCRalphabeta/CD19-depleted stem cell transplant. The receptor comes from a boy under two years old who had a stem cell transplant for SCID, so the T cells may come from the graft donor. CDR3 DNA sequence: TGTGCCAGCAGCATAACAGGGGGTCCTGAAGCTTTCTTT. As protein: CASSITGGPEAFF.